This T cell receptor (beta chain) was captured by sequencing in a study of cytomegalovirus exposure and HLA in healthy donors. This CDR3 is built from 15 residues. Looked up from germline, CDR1 is SGHDN and CDR2 is FVKESK. After removal of 0 bases from V and 2 bases from J, the junction contained 1 base not matched to a gene. Regarding this clone: Its antigen remains unidentified.

The study, taken as a whole, reports: The classifier reportedly diagnosed cytomegalovirus status with high specificity and sensitivity.

It was with 60 Vbeta and 13 Jbeta primers that the PCR ran. The data were produced by immunoSEQ multiplex PCR, yet TCRdb's version contains in-frame clones alone and is incomplete. The repertoire holds 160,000 or so clones, with 84% as singletons. The V gene is TRBV14, the J gene TRBJ2-7, with TRBD1 identical over 10 bases. The sample was PBMCs. The clonotype was recovered from a man in his thirties or forties in good health and CMV-seronegative. The CDR3, as DNA: TGTGCCAGCAGCCAAGAGGGGACAGGGGCCTACGAGCAGTACTTC. Its protein product is CASSQEGTGAYEQYF.